This T cell receptor (beta chain) was captured in a study of shared clonotypes between healthy human individuals. Study-wide findings and caveats: Clonotype sharing among donors, it was expected, would be affected by sequencing depth. There were few donors, and this limited the genetic and exposure-history diversity represented.

Every one of the donors was a Caucasian adult that lived in Nashville, Tennessee. The sample holds one count of this clone. Its antigen is still unknown. An even split of each subset's genomic DNA across several immunoSEQ plates was performed. Repertoires were generated with immunoSEQ multiplex PCR, while TCRdb's copy carries only in-frame clones and drops some. The data contain 450,000 to 650,000 clones, just over 75% of them singletons. The V end lost 2 bases, the J end lost 8 bases, and 8 bases lay between the germline ends. The CDR3 is 12 amino acids. Germline values: CDR1 SGHTA, CDR2 FQGTGA. Sequences were obtained from PBMCs. This receptor was taken from a woman between 40 and 50 years old in good health. Some clones in this sample may be carry-over from other donors' samples. V is TRBV7-3 and J is TRBJ2-3; D perhaps matches TRBD1 (6 bases). The CDR3 sequence is CASSLQGSTQYF. Here the CDR3 DNA reads TGTGCCAGCAGCTTACAGGGGAGTACGCAGTATTTT.